Described below is a single T cell receptor beta chain sequence and its context. Its antigen remains unknown. This entry comes from a study of cytomegalovirus exposure and HLA in healthy donors. General observations from the study: Cytomegalovirus status was reportedly diagnosed by the classifier with high specificity and sensitivity. Cytomegalovirus association was assigned to under 200 TCR beta chains. Later, an analysis found that TCR clusters from the first cohort tended to co-occur in the 120 validation repertoires.

The germline V gene encodes CDR1 SQVTM and CDR2 ANQGSEA. The CDR3 extends over 13 amino acids. V was cut by 3 bases and J by 6 bases, with 14 bases left in between. Assay: immunoSEQ multiplex PCR; the TCRdb copy retains only in-frame clones and omits some. This table holds 100,000 to 150,000 clones, roughly 89% found once. This clonotype was sampled from a woman aged 18 to 35 in good health and CMV-seronegative. The chain has TRBV29-1 and TRBJ1-1; unclear D gene. The sequenced sample was PBMCs. CDR3 in DNA: TGCAGCGTTGATAGGCGTCTCCAGGCTGAAGCTTTCTTT. Residues: CSVDRRLQAEAFF.